This T cell receptor (beta chain) was sequenced for a study of blood T cell repertoires in COVID-19. Background on the study: COVID-19 samples, acute and convalescent, were from the United States, Italy and Spain.

Original processing notes: Amplification with reference gene primers provided the estimates of nucleated cell counts. Only in-frame clones appear in the TCRdb table, and some are missing; sequencing was by immunoSEQ multiplex PCR. The D gene and trimming were derived from the DNA, and the V and J assignments and clone size from that table. The sample has under 130,000 clones, roughly 90% seen once. CDR1 and CDR2 (germline): MNHEY, SMNVEV (reference sequence). The V gene lost 6 bases and the J gene lost 7 bases, with 15 bases spanning the gap. This CDR3 spans 14 amino acids. The sample consisted of peripheral blood. This TCR came from a woman aged 55-69 years with acute or convalescent COVID-19. The gene calls are TRBV27 and TRBJ1-4; D is unclear. The CDR3 coding sequence is TGTGCCAGCAGAAGGTCAGCGGGAGGTGAAAAACTGTTTTTT. Its translation: CASRRSAGGEKLFF. Combining the CDR3 with reference TRBV27 and TRBJ1-4 gives the whole variable domain EAQVTQNPRYLITVTGKKLTVTCSQNMNHEYMSWYRQDPGLGLRQIYYSMNVEVTDKGDVPEGYKVSRKEKRNFPLILESPSPNQTSLYFCASRRSAGGEKLFFGSGTQLSVL.